This paragraph covers one T cell receptor (beta chain) sequence. The assay was immunoSEQ multiplex PCR, and TCRdb's table has in-frame clones only and misses some. The sample lists over 150,000 clones; about 94% were seen once. These data are taken from a study of control samples from healthy donors and cancer patients. V shed 10 bases and J shed 6 bases, with 13 bases lying between them. CDR1 and CDR2 from the germline V gene are SGHTA and FQGTGA. This CDR3 region has 12 residues. Specimen: blood. This receptor was taken from a man aged 35 to 55 in good health. V and J are TRBV7-3 and TRBJ1-5; D ambiguous. The CDR3 region is CATQLICQPQHF. As DNA, the CDR3 is TGTGCCACCCAGCTTATCTGTCAGCCCCAGCATTTT.